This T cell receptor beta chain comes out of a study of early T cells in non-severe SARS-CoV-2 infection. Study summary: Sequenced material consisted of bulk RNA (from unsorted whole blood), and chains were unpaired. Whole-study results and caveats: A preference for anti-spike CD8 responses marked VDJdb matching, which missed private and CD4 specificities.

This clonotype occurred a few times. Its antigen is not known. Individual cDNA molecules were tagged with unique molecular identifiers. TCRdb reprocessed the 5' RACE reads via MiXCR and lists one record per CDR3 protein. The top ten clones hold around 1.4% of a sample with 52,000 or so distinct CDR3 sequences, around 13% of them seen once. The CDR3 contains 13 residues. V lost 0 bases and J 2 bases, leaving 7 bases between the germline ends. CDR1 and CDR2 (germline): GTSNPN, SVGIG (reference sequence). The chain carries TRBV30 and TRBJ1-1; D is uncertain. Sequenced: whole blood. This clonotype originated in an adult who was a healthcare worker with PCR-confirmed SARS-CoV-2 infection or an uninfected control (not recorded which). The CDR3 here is CAWSVHGNTEAFF. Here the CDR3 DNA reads TGTGCCTGGAGTGTACATGGAAACACTGAAGCTTTCTTT.